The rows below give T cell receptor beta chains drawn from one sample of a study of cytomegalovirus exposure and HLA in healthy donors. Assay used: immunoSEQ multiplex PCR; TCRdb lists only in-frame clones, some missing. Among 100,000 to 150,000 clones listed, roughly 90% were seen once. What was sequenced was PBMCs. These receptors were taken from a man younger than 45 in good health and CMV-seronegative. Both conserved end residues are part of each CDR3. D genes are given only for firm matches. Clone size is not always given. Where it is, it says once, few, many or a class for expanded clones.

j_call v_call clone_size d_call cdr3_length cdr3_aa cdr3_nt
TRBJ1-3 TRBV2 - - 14 CASRRDLSGNTIYF TGTGCCAGCAGAAGGGACTTGTCTGGAAACACCATATATTTT
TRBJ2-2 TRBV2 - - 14 CASKEQGNTGELFF TGTGCCAGCAAGGAACAGGGGAACACCGGGGAGCTGTTTTTT
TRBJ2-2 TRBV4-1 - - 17 CASSQASAVANTGELFF TGCGCCAGCAGCCAAGCTTCCGCGGTCGCGAACACCGGGGAGCTGTTTTTT
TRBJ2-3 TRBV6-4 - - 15 CASSARGGHTDTQYF TGTGCCAGCAGTGCCAGAGGAGGGCACACAGATACGCAGTATTTT
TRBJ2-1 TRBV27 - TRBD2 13 CASRTSGYNEQFF TGTGCCAGCAGAACTAGCGGTTACAATGAGCAGTTCTTC
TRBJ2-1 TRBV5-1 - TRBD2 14 CASSFLAGVGEQFF TGCGCCAGCAGCTTCCTAGCGGGAGTTGGTGAGCAGTTCTTC
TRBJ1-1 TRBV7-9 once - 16 CASSLTPSGDHTEAFF TGTGCCAGCAGCTTAACCCCCTCAGGGGATCACACTGAAGCTTTCTTT
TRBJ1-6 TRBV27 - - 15 CASSLSPGRNSPLHF TGTGCCAGCAGTCTGTCCCCGGGGAGGAATTCACCCCTCCACTTT
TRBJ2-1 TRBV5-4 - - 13 CASSLVTGNEQFF TGTGCCAGCAGCTTGGTTACAGGCAATGAGCAGTTCTTC
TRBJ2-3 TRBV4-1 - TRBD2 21 CASSQASPTGTSGGPTDTQYF TGCGCCAGCAGCCAAGCCTCGCCCACCGGGACTAGCGGGGGACCCACAGATACGCAGTATTTT
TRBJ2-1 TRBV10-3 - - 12 CAISNREGEQFF TGTGCCATCAGTAACAGGGAGGGTGAGCAGTTCTTC
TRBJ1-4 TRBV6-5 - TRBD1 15 CASSSGTGRNEKLFF TGTGCCAGCAGTTCCGGGACAGGGAGAAATGAAAAACTGTTTTTT
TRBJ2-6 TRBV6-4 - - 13 CASSANGANVLTF TGTGCCAGCAGTGCTAATGGGGCCAACGTCCTGACTTTC
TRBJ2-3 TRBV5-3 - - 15 CARSQAVYSTDTQYF TGTGCCAGAAGCCAAGCGGTGTATAGCACAGATACGCAGTATTTT
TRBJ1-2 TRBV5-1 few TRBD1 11 CASSLDRGYTF TGCGCCAGCAGCCTAGACAGGGGATACACCTTC
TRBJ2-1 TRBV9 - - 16 CASSVGGGSSYNEQFF TGTGCCAGCAGCGTAGGCGGCGGCAGCTCCTACAATGAGCAGTTCTTC
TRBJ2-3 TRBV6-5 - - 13 CASSLGRSDTQYF TGTGCCAGCAGTTTGGGGAGATCAGATACGCAGTATTTT
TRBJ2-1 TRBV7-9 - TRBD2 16 CASSSTGLAGEYEQFF TGTGCCAGCAGCTCGACAGGACTAGCGGGAGAATATGAGCAGTTCTTC
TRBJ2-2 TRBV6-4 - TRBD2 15 CASSDAVAGAGELFF TGTGCCAGCAGTGACGCGGTAGCGGGAGCCGGGGAGCTGTTTTTT
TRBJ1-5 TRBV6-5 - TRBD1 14 CASSRTGTNQPQHF TGTGCCAGCAGCCGGACAGGAACCAATCAGCCCCAGCATTTT
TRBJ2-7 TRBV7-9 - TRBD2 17 CASSSNLAGGTTHEQYF TGTGCCAGCAGCTCGAATCTAGCGGGAGGAACGACTCACGAGCAGTACTTC
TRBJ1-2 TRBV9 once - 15 CASSVGLRVGGGYTF TGTGCCAGCAGCGTAGGACTAAGGGTAGGGGGTGGCTACACCTTC
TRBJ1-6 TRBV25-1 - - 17 CASSGHEGTERNSPLHF TGTGCCAGCAGTGGTCATGAGGGAACAGAAAGAAATTCACCCCTCCACTTT
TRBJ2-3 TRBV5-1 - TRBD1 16 CASSLGQGISTDTQYF TGCGCCAGCAGCTTGGGACAGGGGATTAGCACAGATACGCAGTATTTT
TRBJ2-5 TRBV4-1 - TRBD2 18 CASSQGLAGGPGRETQYF TGCGCCAGCAGCCAAGGCCTAGCGGGAGGGCCTGGGAGAGAGACCCAGTACTTC
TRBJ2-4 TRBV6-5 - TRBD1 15 CASSTGTGVKNIQYF TGTGCCAGCAGTACCGGGACAGGGGTCAAAAACATTCAGTACTTC
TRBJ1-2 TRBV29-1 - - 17 CSGDTVAKDLTNYGYTF TGCAGCGGAGATACAGTGGCAAAGGATCTAACTAACTATGGCTACACCTTC
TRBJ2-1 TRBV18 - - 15 CASSPQYQGGNEQFF TGTGCCAGCTCACCTCAATATCAGGGGGGCAATGAGCAGTTCTTC
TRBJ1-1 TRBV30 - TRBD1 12 CAWTQGNTEAFF TGTGCCTGGACACAGGGGAACACTGAGGCTTTCTTT
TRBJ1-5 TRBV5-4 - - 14 CASSPGVDNQPQHF TGTGCCAGCAGCCCAGGGGTTGACAATCAGCCCCAGCATTTT
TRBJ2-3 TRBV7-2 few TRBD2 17 CASSLGTSGGGVDTQYF TGTGCCAGCAGCCTTGGGACTAGCGGAGGGGGGGTAGATACGCAGTATTTT
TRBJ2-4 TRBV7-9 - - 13 CASSNSAKNIQYF TGTGCCAGCAGCAACTCAGCCAAAAACATTCAGTACTTC
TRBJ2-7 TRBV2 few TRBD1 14 CASTRGTGVGEQYF TGTGCCAGCACCCGGGGAACAGGGGTGGGAGAGCAGTACTTC
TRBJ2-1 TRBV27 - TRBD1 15 CASRTGAQPYNEQFF TGTGCCAGCAGAACAGGGGCGCAGCCCTACAATGAGCAGTTCTTC
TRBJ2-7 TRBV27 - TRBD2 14 CASSFPREDYEQYF TGTGCCAGCAGTTTTCCGCGGGAGGACTACGAGCAGTACTTC
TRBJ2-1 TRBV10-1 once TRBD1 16 CASSHAGGRGQDEQFF TGCGCCAGCAGTCATGCCGGGGGTAGGGGACAGGATGAGCAGTTCTTC
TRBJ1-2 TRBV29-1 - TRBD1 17 CSLPEPPTGTGSGGYTF TGCAGCCTTCCTGAACCTCCTACCGGGACAGGATCAGGTGGCTACACCTTC
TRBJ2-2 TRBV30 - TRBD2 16 CAWSPSGRKNTGELFF TGTGCCTGGAGTCCTAGCGGGAGGAAGAACACCGGGGAGCTGTTTTTT
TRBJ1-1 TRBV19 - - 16 CASSNSGQIMNTEAFF TGTGCCAGTAGTAATTCAGGGCAAATCATGAACACTGAAGCTTTCTTT
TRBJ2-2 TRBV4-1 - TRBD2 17 CASRQLAGVRNTGELFF TGCGCCAGTCGACAACTAGCGGGAGTTAGGAACACCGGGGAGCTGTTTTTT